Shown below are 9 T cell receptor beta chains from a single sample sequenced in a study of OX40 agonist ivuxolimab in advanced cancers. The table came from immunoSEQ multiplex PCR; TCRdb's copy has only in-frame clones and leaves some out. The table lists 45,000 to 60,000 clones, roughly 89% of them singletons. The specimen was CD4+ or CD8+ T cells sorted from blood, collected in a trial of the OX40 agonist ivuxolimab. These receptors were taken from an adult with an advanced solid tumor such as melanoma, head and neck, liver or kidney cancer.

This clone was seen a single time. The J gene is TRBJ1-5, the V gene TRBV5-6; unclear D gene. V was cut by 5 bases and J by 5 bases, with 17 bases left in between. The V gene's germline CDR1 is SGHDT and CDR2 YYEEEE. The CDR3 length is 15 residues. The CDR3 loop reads CASSSDKDPYQPQHF. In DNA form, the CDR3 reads TGTGCCAGCAGTTCAGACAAAGACCCTTATCAGCCCCAGCATTTT.

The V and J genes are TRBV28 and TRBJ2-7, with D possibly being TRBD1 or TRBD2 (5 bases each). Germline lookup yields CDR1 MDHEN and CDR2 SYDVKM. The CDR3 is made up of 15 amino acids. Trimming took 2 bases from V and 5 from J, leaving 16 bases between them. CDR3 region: CASSLGDLIRDEQYF. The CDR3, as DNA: TGTGCCAGCAGTTTAGGGGACCTAATTAGGGACGAGCAGTACTTC.

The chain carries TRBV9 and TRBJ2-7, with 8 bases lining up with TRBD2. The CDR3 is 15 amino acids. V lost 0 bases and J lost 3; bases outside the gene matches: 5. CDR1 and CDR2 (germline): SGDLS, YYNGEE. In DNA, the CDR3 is TGTGCCAGCAGCGTAGCCGCCGGGGGGGGCTACGAGCAGTACTTC. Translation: CASSVAAGGGYEQYF.

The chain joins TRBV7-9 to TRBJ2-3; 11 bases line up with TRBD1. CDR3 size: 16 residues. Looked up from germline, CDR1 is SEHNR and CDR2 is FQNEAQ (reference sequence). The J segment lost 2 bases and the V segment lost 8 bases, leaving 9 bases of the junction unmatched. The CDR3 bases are TGTGCCAGCGCCCCCGGGACAGGGGGATCCACAGATACGCAGTATTTT. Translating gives CASAPGTGGSTDTQYF.

CDR3 amino acids: CASSDPTGIQETQYF. DNA of the CDR3: TGTGCCAGCAGTGACCCGACAGGGATCCAAGAGACCCAGTACTTC. The gene calls are TRBV25-1 and TRBJ2-5; 7 bases match TRBD1. The germline CDR1 and CDR2 sequences are MGHDK and SYGVNS. The CDR3 is made up of 15 amino acids. Trimming cost V 3 bases and J 1 base; bases outside gene matches: 5.

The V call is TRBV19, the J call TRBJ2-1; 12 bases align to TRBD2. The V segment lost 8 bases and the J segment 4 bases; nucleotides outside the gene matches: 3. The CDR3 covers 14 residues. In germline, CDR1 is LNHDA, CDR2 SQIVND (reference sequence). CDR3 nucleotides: TGTGCCAGTGCGACTAGCGGGGGTTACAATGAGCAGTTCTTC. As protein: CASATSGGYNEQFF. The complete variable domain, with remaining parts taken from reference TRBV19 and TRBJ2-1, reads DGGITQSPKYLFRKEGQNVTLSCEQNLNHDAMYWYRQDPGQGLRLIYYSQIVNDFQKGDIAEGYSVSREKKESFPLTVTSAQKNPTAFYLCASATSGGYNEQFFGPGTRLTVL.

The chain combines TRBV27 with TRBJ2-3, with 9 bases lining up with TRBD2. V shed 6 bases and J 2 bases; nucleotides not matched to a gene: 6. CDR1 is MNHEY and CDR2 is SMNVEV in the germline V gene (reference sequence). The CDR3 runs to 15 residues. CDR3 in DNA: TGTGCCAGCAGGGCAGGACTAGCGCACACAGATACGCAGTATTTT. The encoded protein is CASRAGLAHTDTQYF.

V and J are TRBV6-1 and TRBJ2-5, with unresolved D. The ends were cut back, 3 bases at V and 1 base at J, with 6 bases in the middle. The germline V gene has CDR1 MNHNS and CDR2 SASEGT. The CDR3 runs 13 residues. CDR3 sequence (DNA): TGTGCCAGCAGTGATCAAGCCCAAGAGACCCAGTACTTC. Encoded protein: CASSDQAQETQYF.

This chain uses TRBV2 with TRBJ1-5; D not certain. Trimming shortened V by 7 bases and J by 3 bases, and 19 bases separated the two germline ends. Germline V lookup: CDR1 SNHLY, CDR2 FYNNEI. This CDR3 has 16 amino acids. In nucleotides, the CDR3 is TGTGCCAGCACCGGGCTGGAAGAAGGTATCAATCAGCCCCAGCATTTT. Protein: CASTGLEEGINQPQHF.